The 3 T cell receptor beta chains below were found in one sample sequenced in a study of beta chain features in type 1 diabetes. Findings of the study overall: All four CD4+ subsets of Type 1 diabetes patients contained TCRB CDR3s that were moderately but significantly shorter.

Antigens of these TCRs are unknown. cDNA synthesis used the whole RNA isolate, giving expressed TCRB sequences. Method: immunoSEQ multiplex PCR; TCRdb's copy keeps in-frame clones and lacks some. The sample records nearly 350,000 clones, 9.3% being singletons. Sequencing was carried out using central memory CD4+ T cells from blood. Every receptor here comes from a man aged 25 to 40 with type 1 diabetes.

This clone was counted many times. The V call is TRBV9, the J call TRBJ1-3; no firm D call. The CDR3 length is 15 residues. Germline CDR1 and CDR2: SGDLS and YYNGEE. V gave up 4 bases and J gave up 1 base, with 12 bases separating them. The CDR3 DNA is TGTGCCAGCAGCCCTCAGGCGGTTTCTGGAAACACCATATATTTT. Translating gives CASSPQAVSGNTIYF.

The chain is built from TRBV9 and TRBJ2-2, with 8 bases fitting TRBD2. CDR1 is SGDLS, CDR2 YYNGEE, per germline. This CDR3 contains 14 residues. V trimming: 4 bases; J trimming: 7 bases; junction bases outside the gene matches: 6. This CDR3 reads CASSLGLANGELFF. DNA of the CDR3: TGTGCCAGCAGCTTAGGACTAGCAAACGGGGAGCTGTTTTTT.

The chain couples TRBV4-3 to TRBJ1-6; perhaps TRBD1 as D (6 bases). CDR3 length equals 20 residues. The V end was cut by 2 bases, the J end by 4 bases, with 24 bases between. Germline-derived CDR1 and CDR2 are LGHNA and YSLEER. The CDR3 sequence: CASSQNSGTISRGYNSPLHF. CDR3 nucleotides: TGCGCCAGCAGCCAAAACTCCGGGACAATATCCAGAGGATATAATTCACCCCTCCACTTT.